This T cell receptor (beta chain) is drawn from a study of blood T cell repertoires in COVID-19. Some clones are missing from TCRdb's copy, which holds only in-frame ones; the method was immunoSEQ multiplex PCR. The sample gives roughly 180,000 clones, 81% of which show up once; about 11% is in the top ten. The ends lost 0 bases at V and 7 bases at J; junction bases unmatched: 6. The CDR3 spans 15 residues. The germline CDR1 and CDR2 sequences are SGHRS and YFSETQ. This chain links TRBV5-1 with TRBJ2-1; 8 nucleotides line up with TRBD2. Sequenced material: peripheral blood. The receptor was isolated from a woman between 35 and 50 years old with COVID-19, enrolled during active disease. Written as DNA, the CDR3 is TGCGCCAGCAGCTTGGTTGTAGCGGGGCCTAATGAGCAGTTCTTC. Translation: CASSLVVAGPNEQFF.